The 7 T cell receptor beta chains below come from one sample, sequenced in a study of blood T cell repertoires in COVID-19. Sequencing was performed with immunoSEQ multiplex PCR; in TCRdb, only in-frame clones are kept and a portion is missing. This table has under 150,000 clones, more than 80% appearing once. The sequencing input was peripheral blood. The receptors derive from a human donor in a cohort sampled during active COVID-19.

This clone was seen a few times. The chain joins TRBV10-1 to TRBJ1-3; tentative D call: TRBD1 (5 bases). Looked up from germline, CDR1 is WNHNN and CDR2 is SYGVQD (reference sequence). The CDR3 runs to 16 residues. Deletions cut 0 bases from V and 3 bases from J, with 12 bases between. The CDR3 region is CASSESRGIGGNTIYF. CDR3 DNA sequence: TGCGCCAGCAGTGAGTCGCGGGGGATCGGTGGAAACACCATATATTTT.

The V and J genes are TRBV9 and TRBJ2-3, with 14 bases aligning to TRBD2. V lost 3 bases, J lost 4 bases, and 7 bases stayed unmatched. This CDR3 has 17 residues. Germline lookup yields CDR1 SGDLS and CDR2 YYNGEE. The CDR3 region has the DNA TGTGCCAGCAGCGGGGACAGGGGACTAGCGGGGGCAGATACGCAGTATTTT. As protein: CASSGDRGLAGADTQYF.

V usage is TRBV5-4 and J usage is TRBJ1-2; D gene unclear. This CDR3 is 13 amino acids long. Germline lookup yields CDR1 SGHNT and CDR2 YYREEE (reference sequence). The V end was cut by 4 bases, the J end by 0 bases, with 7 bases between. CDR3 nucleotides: TGTGCCAGCAGCGCGGGGACTAACTATGGCTACACCTTC. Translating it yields CASSAGTNYGYTF.

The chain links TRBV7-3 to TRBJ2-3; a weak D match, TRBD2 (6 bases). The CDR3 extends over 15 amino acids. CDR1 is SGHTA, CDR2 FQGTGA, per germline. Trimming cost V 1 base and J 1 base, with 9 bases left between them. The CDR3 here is CASSLNPGGTDTQYF. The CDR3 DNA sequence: TGTGCCAGCAGCTTAAATCCGGGGGGCACAGATACGCAGTATTTT.

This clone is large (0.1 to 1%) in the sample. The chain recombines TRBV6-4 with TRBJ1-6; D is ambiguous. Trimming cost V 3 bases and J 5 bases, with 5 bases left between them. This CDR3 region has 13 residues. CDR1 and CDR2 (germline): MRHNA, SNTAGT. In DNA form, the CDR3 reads TGTGCCAGCAGTGAGGCGGATAATTCACCCCTCCACTTT. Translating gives CASSEADNSPLHF.

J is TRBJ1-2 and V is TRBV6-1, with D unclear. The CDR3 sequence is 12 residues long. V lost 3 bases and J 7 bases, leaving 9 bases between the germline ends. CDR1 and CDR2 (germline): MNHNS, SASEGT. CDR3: CASSDVPSGYTF. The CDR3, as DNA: TGTGCCAGCAGTGACGTCCCGAGTGGCTACACCTTC.

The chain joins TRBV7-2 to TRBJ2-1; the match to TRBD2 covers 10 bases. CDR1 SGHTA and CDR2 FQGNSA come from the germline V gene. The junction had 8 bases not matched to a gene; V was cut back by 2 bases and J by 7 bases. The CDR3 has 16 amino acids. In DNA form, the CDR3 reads TGTGCCAGCAGCTTATCAGGAGCGGGAGGGCTGAATGAGCAGTTCTTC. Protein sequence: CASSLSGAGGLNEQFF.